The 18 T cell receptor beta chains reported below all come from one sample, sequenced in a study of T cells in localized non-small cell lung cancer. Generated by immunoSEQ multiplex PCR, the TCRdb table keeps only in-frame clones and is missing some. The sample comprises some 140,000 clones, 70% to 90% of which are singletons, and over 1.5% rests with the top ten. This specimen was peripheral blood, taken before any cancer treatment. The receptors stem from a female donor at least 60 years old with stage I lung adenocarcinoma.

In nucleotides, the CDR3 is TGTGCCAGCAGCTTAACTATAATCGGGCCGCAGTTCTTC. Its protein is CASSLTIIGPQFF. The J gene is TRBJ2-1, the V gene TRBV7-2, with D hard to call. The CDR3 covers 13 residues. Trimming cost V 2 bases and J 12 bases, with 14 bases left between them. Per germline, CDR1 SGHTA and CDR2 FQGNSA. The complete variable domain, with remaining parts taken from reference TRBV7-2 and TRBJ2-1, reads GAGVSQSPSNKVTEKGKDVELRCDPISGHTALYWYRQSLGQGLEFLIYFQGNSAPDKSGLPSDRFSAERTGGSVSTLTIQRTQQEDSAVYLCASSLTIIGPQFFGPGTRLTVL.

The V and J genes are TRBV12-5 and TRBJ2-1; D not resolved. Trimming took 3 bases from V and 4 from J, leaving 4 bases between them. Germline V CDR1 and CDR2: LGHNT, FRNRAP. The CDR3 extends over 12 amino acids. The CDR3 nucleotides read TGTGCTAGTGGTTTAGGGTACAATGAGCAGTTCTTC. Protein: CASGLGYNEQFF.

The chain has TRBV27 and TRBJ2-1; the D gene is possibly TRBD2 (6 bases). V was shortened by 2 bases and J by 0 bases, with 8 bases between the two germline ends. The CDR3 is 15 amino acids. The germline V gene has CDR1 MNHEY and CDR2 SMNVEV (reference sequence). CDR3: CASSLAGSSYNEQFF. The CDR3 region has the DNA TGTGCCAGCAGTTTAGCGGGGAGCTCCTACAATGAGCAGTTCTTC.

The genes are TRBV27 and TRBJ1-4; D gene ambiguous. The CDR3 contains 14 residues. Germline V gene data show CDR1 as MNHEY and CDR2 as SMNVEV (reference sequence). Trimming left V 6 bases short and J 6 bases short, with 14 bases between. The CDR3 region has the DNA TGTGCCAGCAGACGCGCAAGCCACTATGAAAAACTGTTTTTT. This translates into CASRRASHYEKLFF.

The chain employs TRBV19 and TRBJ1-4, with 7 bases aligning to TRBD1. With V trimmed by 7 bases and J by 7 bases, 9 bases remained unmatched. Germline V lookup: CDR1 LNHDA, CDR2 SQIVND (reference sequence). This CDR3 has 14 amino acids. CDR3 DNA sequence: TGTGCCAGTATCGACCCGGGACAGAGTGAAAAACTGTTTTTT. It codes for CASIDPGQSEKLFF.

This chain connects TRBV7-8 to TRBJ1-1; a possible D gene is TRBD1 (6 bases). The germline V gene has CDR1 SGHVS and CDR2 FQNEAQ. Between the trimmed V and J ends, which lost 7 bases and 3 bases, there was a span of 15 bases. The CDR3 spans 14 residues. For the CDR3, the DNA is TGTGCCAGCACCACACGGGAGGGGGACACTGAAGCTTTCTTT. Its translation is CASTTREGDTEAFF. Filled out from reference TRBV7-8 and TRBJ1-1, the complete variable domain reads GAGVSQSPRYKVAKRGQDVALRCDPISGHVSLFWYQQALGQGPEFLTYFQNEAQLDKSGLPSDRFFAERPEGSVSTLKIQRTQQEDSAVYLCASTTREGDTEAFFGQGTRLTVV.

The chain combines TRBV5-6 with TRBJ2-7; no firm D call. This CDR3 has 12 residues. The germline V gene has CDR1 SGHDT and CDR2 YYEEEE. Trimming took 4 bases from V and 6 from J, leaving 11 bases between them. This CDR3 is CASSLALGEQYF. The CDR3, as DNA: TGTGCCAGCAGCCTGGCGCTGGGCGAGCAGTACTTC. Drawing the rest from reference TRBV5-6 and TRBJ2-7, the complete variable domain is DAGVTQSPTHLIKTRGQQVTLRCSPKSGHDTVSWYQQALGQGPQFIFQYYEEEERQRGNFPDRFSGHQFPNYSSELNVNALLLGDSALYLCASSLALGEQYFGPGTRLTVT.

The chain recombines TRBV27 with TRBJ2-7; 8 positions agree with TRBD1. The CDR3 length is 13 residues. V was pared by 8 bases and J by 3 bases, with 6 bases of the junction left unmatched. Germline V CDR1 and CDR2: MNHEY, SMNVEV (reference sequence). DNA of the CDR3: TGTGCCAGCCACAAGACAGGGGTCTACGAGCAGTACTTC. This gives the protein CASHKTGVYEQYF.

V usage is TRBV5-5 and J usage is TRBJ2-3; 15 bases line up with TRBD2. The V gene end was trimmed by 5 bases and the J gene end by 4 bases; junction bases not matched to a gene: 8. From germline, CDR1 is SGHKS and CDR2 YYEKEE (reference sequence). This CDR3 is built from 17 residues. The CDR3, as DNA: TGTGCCAGCAGACTCGGACTAGCGGGAGGGCCCTCAGATACGCAGTATTTT. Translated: CASRLGLAGGPSDTQYF.

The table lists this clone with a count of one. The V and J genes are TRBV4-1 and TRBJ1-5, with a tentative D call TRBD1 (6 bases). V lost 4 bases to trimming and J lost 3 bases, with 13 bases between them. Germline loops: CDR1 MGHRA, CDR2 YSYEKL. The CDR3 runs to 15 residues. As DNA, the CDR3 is TGCGCCAGCAGCCTGAGGGGGGGGGACAATCAGCCCCAGCATTTT. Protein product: CASSLRGGDNQPQHF.

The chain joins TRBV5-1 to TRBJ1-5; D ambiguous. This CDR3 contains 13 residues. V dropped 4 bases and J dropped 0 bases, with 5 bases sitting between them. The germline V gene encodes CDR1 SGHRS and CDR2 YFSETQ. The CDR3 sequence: CASSPFSNQPQHF. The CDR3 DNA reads TGCGCCAGCAGCCCGTTTAGCAATCAGCCCCAGCATTTT.

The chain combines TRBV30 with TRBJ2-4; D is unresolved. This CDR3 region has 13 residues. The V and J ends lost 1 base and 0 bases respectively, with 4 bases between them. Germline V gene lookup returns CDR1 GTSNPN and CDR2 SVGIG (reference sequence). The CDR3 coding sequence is TGTGCCTGGAGTGACGGAGCCAAAAACATTCAGTACTTC. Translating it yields CAWSDGAKNIQYF.

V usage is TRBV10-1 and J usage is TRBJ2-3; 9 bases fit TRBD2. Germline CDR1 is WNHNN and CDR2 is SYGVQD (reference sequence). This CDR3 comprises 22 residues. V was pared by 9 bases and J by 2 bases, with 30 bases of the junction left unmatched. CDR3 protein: CARWALSGYPGLAFGATDTQYF. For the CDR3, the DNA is TGCGCCAGGTGGGCCCTCAGCGGATATCCGGGACTAGCATTTGGGGCCACAGATACGCAGTATTTT.

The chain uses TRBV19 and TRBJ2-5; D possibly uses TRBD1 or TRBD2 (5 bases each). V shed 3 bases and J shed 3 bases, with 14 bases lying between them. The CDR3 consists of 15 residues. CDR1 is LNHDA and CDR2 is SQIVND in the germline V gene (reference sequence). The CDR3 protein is CASSISGQSEETQYF. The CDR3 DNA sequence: TGTGCCAGTAGTATTTCGGGGCAGTCAGAAGAGACCCAGTACTTC.

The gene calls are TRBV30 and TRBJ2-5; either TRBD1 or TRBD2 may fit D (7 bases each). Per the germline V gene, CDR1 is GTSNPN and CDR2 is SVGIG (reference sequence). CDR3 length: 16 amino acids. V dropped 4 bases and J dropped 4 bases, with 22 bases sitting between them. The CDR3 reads CAWKARGGLVRETQYF. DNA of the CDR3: TGTGCCTGGAAGGCCAGGGGGGGTCTGGTTAGAGAGACCCAGTACTTC.

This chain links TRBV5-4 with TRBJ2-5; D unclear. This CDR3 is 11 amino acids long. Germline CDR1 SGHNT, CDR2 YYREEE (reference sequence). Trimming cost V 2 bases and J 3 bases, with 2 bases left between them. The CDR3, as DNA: TGTGCCAGCAGCTTCGAAGAGACCCAGTACTTC. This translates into CASSFEETQYF.

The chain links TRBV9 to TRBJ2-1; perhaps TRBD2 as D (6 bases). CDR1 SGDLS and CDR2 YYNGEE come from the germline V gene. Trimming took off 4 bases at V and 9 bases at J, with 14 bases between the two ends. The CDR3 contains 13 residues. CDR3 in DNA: TGTGCCAGCAGCCCGGGACTTATGGCTGAGCAGTTCTTC. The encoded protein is CASSPGLMAEQFF.

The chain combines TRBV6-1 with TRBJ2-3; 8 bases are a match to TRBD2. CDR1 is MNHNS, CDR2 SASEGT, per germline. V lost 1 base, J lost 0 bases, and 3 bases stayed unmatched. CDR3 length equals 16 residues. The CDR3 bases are TGTGCCAGCAGTGAAGGCATAGCGGGAAGCACAGATACGCAGTATTTT. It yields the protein CASSEGIAGSTDTQYF.